This TCR beta chain was sequenced during a study of T cells in women clearing cervical HPV infection. Overall study context: Women with histologically confirmed HPV16-related CIN3 or worse, 2 with invasive cancer, served as cases. Controls gave blood once infection was undetectable; cases at lesion identification.

Of note for this clone: What it binds is not known. The CDR3 extends 3 residues past the end of the read, so its final part is completed from the germline J gene.

Overall study results and limits: CIN3+ cases had significantly higher TCR richness than controls; evenness did not differ.

The CDR3 has 14 residues. Looked up from germline, CDR1 is GTSNPN and CDR2 is SVGIG (reference sequence). The repertoire was sequenced with immunoSEQ multiplex PCR; TCRdb's copy has only in-frame clones and lacks some. Its clone listing holds about 20,000 clones. All participants had a single incident cervical HPV16 infection, and prevalent HPV16 infections were excluded. The TCR sequence derives from a woman aged 18-70 years with a cervical HPV16 infection that either progressed to CIN3+ or cleared (not recorded which). The sample taken for sequencing was blood buffy coat. The rearrangement links TRBV30 to TRBJ2-2; TRBD1 matches at 8 bases. The covered CDR3 bases are TGTGCCTGGAATCACAGGGGGAAGGATTCACCG. Encoded protein: CAWNHRGKDSP. The full-length CDR3 reads as CAWNHRGKDSPLFF.